This T cell receptor (beta chain) comes out of a study of beta chain features in type 1 diabetes. Germline V gene data show CDR1 as SGHTA and CDR2 as FQGNSA. The V end lost 1 base, the J end lost 1 base, and 13 bases lay between the germline ends. This CDR3 is built from 16 residues. Reverse transcription of all isolated RNA meant that expressed TCRB transcripts were sequenced. Naive, central memory and regulatory T cell samples yielded around 3.5 million reads on average. Profiled with immunoSEQ multiplex PCR; TCRdb holds only in-frame clones, not every one. The sample carries some 370,000 clones, over 8.5% recorded once. Whole-study findings and limits: TCRB repertoires of naive, central memory and Treg cells appeared more similar among patients than among healthy donors. People with Type 1 diabetes carried modestly yet significantly shorter TCRB CDR3s in all four CD4+ subsets.

Post-sort purity exceeded 98% for all sorted populations. Only a few counts were recorded for this clone. The antigen is not known. The chain employs TRBV7-2 and TRBJ1-1; D is ambiguous. The receptor comes from a man aged 25-45 years with type 1 diabetes. Material: central memory CD4+ T cells from blood. The CDR3 region has the DNA TGTGCCAGCAGCTTAGGTGCGGCCAGTGGGAACACTGAAGCTTTCTTT. This encodes CASSLGAASGNTEAFF.